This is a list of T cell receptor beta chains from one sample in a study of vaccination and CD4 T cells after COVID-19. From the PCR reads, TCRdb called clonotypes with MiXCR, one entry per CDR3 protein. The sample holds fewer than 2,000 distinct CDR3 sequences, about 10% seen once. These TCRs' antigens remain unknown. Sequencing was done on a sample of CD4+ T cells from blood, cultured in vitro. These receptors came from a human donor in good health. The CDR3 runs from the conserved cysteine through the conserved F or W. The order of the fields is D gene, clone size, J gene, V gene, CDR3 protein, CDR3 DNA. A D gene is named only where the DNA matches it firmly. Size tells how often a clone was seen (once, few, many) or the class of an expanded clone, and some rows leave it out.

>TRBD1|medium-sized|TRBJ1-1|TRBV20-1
CSAPTGADTEAFF
TGCAGTGCTCCGACAGGGGCGGACACTGAAGCTTTCTTT
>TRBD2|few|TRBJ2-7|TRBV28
CASSSAPGRGRTYEQYF
TGTGCCAGCAGTTCCGCCCCGGGACGCGGGAGAACCTACGAGCAGTACTTC
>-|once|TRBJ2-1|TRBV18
CASSPSGPEQFF
TGTGCCAGCTCACCAAGTGGGCCTGAGCAGTTCTTC
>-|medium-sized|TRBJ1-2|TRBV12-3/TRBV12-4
CASSLREDITYGYTF
TGTGCCAGCAGCCTCAGGGAGGACATAACCTATGGCTACACCTTC
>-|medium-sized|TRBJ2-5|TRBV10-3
CAISEALETQYF
TGTGCCATCAGTGAGGCTTTAGAGACCCAGTACTTC
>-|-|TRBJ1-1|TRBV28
CASSLAQYTEAFF
TGTGCCAGCAGTTTAGCGCAGTACACTGAAGCTTTCTTT
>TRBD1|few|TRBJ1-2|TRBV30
CASGTGGASLAGYTF
TGTGCCTCCGGGACAGGGGGCGCGTCACTAGCTGGCTACACCTTC
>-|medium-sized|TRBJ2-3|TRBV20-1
CSAVTGRGTDTQYF
TGCAGTGCCGTTACGGGGCGCGGCACAGATACGCAGTATTTT
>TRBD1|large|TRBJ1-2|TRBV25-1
CASSGPQTGDPLPGYGYTF
TGTGCCAGCAGCGGGCCTCAAACAGGGGACCCTCTTCCGGGGTATGGCTACACCTTC
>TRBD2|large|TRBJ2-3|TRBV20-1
CSASGTSGSTDTQYF
TGCAGTGCTTCCGGGACTAGCGGGAGCACAGATACGCAGTATTTT
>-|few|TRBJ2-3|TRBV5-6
CASSLEGQSWADTQYF
TGTGCCAGCAGCTTGGAGGGTCAATCCTGGGCAGATACGCAGTATTTT
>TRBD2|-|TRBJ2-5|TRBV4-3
CASSQDRGVGETQYF
TGCGCCAGCAGCCAAGATCGGGGGGTGGGAGAGACCCAGTACTTC
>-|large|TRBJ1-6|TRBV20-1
CSARVIDYSPLHF
TGCAGTGCTAGGGTCATAGATTATTCACCCCTCCACTTT
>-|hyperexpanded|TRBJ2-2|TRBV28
CASSSRGIGELFF
TGTGCCAGCAGTTCCCGTGGTATAGGGGAGCTGTTTTTT
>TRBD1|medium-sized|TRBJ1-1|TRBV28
CASSSHPGQTNTEAFF
TGTGCCAGCAGTTCACATCCGGGACAGACTAACACTGAAGCTTTCTTT
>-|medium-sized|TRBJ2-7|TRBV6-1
CASNSLTGTYEQYF
TGTGCCAGCAATTCATTAACAGGGACCTACGAGCAGTACTTC
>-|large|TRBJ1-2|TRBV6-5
CASSYSRSEEGYGYTF
TGTGCCAGCAGTTACTCGAGGTCCGAGGAAGGCTATGGCTACACCTTC
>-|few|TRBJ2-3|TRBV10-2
CASLSRGGADTQYF
TGCGCCAGCTTATCTAGGGGGGGGGCAGATACGCAGTATTTT
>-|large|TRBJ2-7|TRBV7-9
CASSLRDGASYEQYF
TGTGCCAGCAGCTTAAGGGACGGAGCCTCCTACGAGCAGTACTTC
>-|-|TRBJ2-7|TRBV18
CASSPQGGSYEQYF
TGTGCCAGCTCACCGCAGGGGGGGTCATACGAGCAGTACTTC
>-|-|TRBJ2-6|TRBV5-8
CASSLDVAFSGANVLTF
TGTGCCAGCAGCTTGGATGTTGCTTTCTCTGGGGCCAACGTCCTGACTTTC
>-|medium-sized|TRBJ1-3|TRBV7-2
CASSLSWGASGNTIYF
TGTGCCAGCAGCTTATCCTGGGGGGCATCTGGAAACACCATATATTTT
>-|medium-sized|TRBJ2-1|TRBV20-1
CSASRLLETYNEQFF
TGCAGTGCTAGCAGGCTGCTAGAAACATACAATGAGCAGTTCTTC
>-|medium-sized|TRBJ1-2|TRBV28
CASSSPPGNYGYTF
TGTGCCAGCAGTTCCCCCCCTGGCAACTATGGCTACACCTTC
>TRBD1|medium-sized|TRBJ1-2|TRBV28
CASSLGQGIYGYTF
TGTGCCAGCAGTCTCGGACAGGGGATCTATGGCTACACCTTC
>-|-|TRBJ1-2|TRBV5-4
CASSSTKGHGYTF
TGTGCCAGCAGCTCGACCAAGGGCCATGGCTACACCTTC
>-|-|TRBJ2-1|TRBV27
CASSAAKRSNYNEQFF
TGTGCCAGCAGTGCCGCTAAGCGGAGTAACTACAATGAGCAGTTCTTC
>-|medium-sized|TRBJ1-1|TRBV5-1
CASSWEWQGTEAFF
TGCGCCAGCAGCTGGGAATGGCAGGGCACTGAAGCTTTCTTT
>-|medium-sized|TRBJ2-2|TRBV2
CASSPWGALGTGELFF
TGTGCCAGCAGTCCGTGGGGGGCGCTGGGCACCGGGGAGCTGTTTTTT
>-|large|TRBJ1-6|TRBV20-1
CSAPEVYNSPLHF
TGCAGTGCCCCAGAGGTCTATAATTCACCCCTCCACTTT
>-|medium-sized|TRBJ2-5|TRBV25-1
CASSGGIETQYF
TGTGCCAGCAGTGGGGGGATCGAGACCCAGTACTTC
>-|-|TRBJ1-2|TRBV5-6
CASGTTGRADYGYTF
TGTGCCAGCGGCACGACAGGTCGAGCCGACTATGGCTACACCTTC
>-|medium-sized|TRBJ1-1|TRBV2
CASSVAGQGTEAFF
TGTGCCAGCAGTGTAGCAGGGCAGGGCACTGAAGCTTTCTTT
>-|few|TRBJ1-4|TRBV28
CASSFRLPAANEKLFF
TGTGCCAGCAGTTTTAGGCTCCCCGCGGCTAATGAAAAACTGTTTTTT
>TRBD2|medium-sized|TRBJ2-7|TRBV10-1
CASSEWWIRTSGSYEQYF
TGCGCCAGCAGTGAGTGGTGGATTAGGACTAGCGGCTCCTACGAGCAGTACTTC
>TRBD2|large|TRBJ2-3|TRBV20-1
CSASGVASGSHTQYF
TGCAGTGCTAGTGGGGTTGCTAGCGGTAGCCATACGCAGTATTTT
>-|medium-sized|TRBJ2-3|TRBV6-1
CASKTPLSTDTQYF
TGTGCCAGCAAAACACCATTAAGCACAGATACGCAGTATTTT
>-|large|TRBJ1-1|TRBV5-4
CASGRQLEGQAFF
TGTGCCAGCGGCCGACAGCTTGAAGGACAAGCTTTCTTT
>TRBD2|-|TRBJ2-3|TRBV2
CASSEGSGLYTDTQYF
TGTGCCAGCAGTGAGGGTAGCGGGCTTTATACCGATACGCAGTATTTT
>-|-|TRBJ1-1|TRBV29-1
CSGGQLEAFF
TGCAGCGGTGGACAGCTAGAAGCTTTCTTT
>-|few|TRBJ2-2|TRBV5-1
CASSTSGRNTGELFF
TGCGCCAGCAGCACCTCGGGGAGAAACACCGGGGAGCTGTTTTTT
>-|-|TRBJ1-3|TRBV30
CAWSVLGGAGNTIYF
TGTGCCTGGAGTGTACTAGGAGGGGCTGGAAACACCATATATTTT
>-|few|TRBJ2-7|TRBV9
CASSVGILSYEQYF
TGTGCCAGCAGCGTTGGGATTCTAAGTTACGAGCAGTACTTC
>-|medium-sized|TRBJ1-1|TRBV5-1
CASSLSYGMNTEAFF
TGCGCCAGCAGCTTGTCGTATGGTATGAACACTGAAGCTTTCTTT
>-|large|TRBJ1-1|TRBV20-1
CSARVGGNTEAFF
TGCAGTGCTAGAGTGGGGGGGAACACTGAAGCTTTCTTT
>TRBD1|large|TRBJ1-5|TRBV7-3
CASSPTGEEHQPQHF
TGTGCCAGCAGCCCGACAGGGGAGGAACATCAGCCCCAGCATTTT
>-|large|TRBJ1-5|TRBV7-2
CASSSSRDGNQPQHF
TGTGCCAGCAGCTCAAGTCGGGACGGCAATCAGCCCCAGCATTTT
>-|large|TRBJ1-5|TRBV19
CASSDRQENQPQHF
TGTGCCAGTAGTGACCGACAGGAGAATCAGCCCCAGCATTTT
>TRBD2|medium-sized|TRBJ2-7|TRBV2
CARGAIAGVAHEQYF
TGTGCCAGGGGGGCTATAGCGGGAGTTGCGCACGAGCAGTACTTC
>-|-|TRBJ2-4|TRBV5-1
CASSFQQIGAKNIQYF
TGCGCCAGCAGCTTCCAACAGATCGGAGCCAAAAACATTCAGTACTTC
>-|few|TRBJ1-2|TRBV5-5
CASLRILDSPYYGYTF
TGTGCCAGCCTACGAATTTTGGACAGCCCCTACTATGGCTACACCTTC
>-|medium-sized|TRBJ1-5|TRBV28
CASSLAVGDQPQHF
TGTGCCAGCAGTTTGGCGGTGGGGGATCAGCCCCAGCATTTT
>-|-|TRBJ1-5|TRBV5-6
CASSLGAGGGNQPQHF
TGTGCCAGCAGCTTGGGAGCCGGGGGCGGCAATCAGCCCCAGCATTTT
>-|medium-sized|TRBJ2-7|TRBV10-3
CAIMTQGSDYEQYF
TGTGCCATCATGACCCAGGGGTCAGACTACGAGCAGTACTTC
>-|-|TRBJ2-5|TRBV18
CASSPVQGREETQYF
TGTGCCAGCTCACCAGTCCAGGGGCGAGAAGAGACCCAGTACTTC
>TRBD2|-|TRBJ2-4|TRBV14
CASSLGTTKYF
TGTGCCAGCAGCCTCGGGACTACGAAGTACTTC
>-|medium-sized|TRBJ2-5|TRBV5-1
CASSFGTGPQETQYF
TGCGCCAGCAGCTTTGGTACGGGCCCCCAAGAGACCCAGTACTTC